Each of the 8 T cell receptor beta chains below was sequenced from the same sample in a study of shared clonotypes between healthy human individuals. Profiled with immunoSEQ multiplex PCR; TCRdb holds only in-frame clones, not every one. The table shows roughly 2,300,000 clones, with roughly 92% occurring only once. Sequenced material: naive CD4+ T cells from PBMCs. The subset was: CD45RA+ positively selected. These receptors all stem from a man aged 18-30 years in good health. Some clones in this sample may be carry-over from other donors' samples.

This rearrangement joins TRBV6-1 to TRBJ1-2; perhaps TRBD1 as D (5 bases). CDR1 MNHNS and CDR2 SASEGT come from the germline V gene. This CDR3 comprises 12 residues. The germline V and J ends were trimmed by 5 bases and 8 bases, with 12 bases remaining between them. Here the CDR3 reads CASSSGAWGYTF. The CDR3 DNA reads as TGTGCCAGCAGTTCTGGGGCTTGGGGCTACACCTTC.

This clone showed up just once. This CDR3 reads CASSLAGGGGNEKLFF. CDR3 nucleotide sequence: TGCGCCAGCAGCTTGGCCGGAGGGGGAGGTAATGAAAAACTGTTTTTT. The chain has TRBV5-1 and TRBJ1-4, with D possibly being TRBD1 (6 bases). The germline CDR1 and CDR2 sequences are SGHRS and YFSETQ. There are 16 residues in the CDR3. V was shortened by 0 bases and J by 4 bases, with 13 bases between the two germline ends.

CDR3 sequence (DNA): TGTGCCAGCAGCTATTCGGGCACAGATACGCAGTATTTT. It specifies CASSYSGTDTQYF. V and J are TRBV11-2 and TRBJ2-3; no clear D. The CDR3 spans 13 residues. The ends were cut back, 4 bases at V and 1 base at J, with 6 bases in the middle. The germline V gene encodes CDR1 SGHAT and CDR2 FQNNGV.

CDR3 nucleotides: TGTGCCAGCAGCTGGAGAGCAGTGGATCAGCCCCAGCATTTT. This codes for CASSWRAVDQPQHF. The chain recombines TRBV7-8 with TRBJ1-5; D gene unclear. This CDR3 is built from 14 residues. The germline V and J ends were trimmed by 4 bases and 5 bases, with 12 bases remaining between them. Germline V gene data show CDR1 as SGHVS and CDR2 as FQNEAQ.

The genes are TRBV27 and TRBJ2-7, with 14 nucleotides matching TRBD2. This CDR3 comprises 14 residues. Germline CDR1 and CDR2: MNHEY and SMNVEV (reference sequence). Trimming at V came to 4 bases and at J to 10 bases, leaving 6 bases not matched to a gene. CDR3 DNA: TGTGCCAGCAGTTCCCTTGGGACTAGCGGGAGTCAGTACTTC. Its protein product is CASSSLGTSGSQYF.

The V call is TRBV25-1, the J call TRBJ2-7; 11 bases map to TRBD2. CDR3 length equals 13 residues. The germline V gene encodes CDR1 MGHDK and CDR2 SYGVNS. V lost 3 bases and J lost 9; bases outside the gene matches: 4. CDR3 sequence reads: CASSDSGRATQYF. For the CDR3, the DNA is TGTGCCAGCAGTGATAGCGGGAGGGCCACGCAGTACTTC.

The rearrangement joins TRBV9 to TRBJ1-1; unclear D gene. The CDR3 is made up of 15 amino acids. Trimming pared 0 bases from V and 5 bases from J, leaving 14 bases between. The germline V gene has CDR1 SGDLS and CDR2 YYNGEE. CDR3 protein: CASSVGGRVGTEAFF. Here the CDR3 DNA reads TGTGCCAGCAGCGTAGGTGGAAGGGTAGGAACTGAAGCTTTCTTT.

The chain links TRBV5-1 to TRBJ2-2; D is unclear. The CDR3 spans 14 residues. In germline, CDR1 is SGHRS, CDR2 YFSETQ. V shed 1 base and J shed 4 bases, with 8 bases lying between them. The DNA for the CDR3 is TGCGCCAGCAGCTTGTTTAGTTCCACCGGGGAGCTGTTTTTT. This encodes CASSLFSSTGELFF.